One and the same sample provided the 29 T cell receptor beta chains below, sequenced in a study of T cells after yellow fever vaccination. In TCRdb, the 5' RACE reads were re-called with MiXCR into one record per CDR3 protein. The data hold 55,000 to 70,000 distinct CDR3 sequences, with approximately 7% observed a single time. Specimen: CD8+ T cells sorted from PBMCs, collected 45 days after the first yellow fever vaccination. The receptors shown here come from a man aged 18 to 30 who received the YFV17D yellow fever vaccine.

Ten or more counts support this clonotype. This chain uses TRBV12-3 or TRBV12-4 with TRBJ2-3, with 8 bases identical to TRBD2. J gave up 5 bases and V 5 bases, and 9 bases lay outside the gene matches. The CDR3 is 15 residues long. The CDR3 DNA follows: TGTGCCAGCAGTCCCCCGGGGGGGAGGATAGATACGCAGTATTTT. Protein sequence: CASSPPGGRIDTQYF.

This clonotype was picked up a small number of times. This rearrangement joins TRBV10-2 to TRBJ1-1, with 8 bases matching TRBD1. Germline-derived CDR1 and CDR2 are WSHSY and SAAADI. The CDR3 contains 13 residues. V gave up 5 bases and J gave up 8 bases; unmatched junction bases: 7. The CDR3, as DNA: TGCGCCAGCAGTTTGACAGGGGCTGAAGAAGCTTTCTTT. Translated: CASSLTGAEEAFF.

Ten or more counts support this clonotype. This chain joins TRBV19 and TRBJ2-7, with D possibly matching TRBD1 (6 bases). V was clipped by 5 bases and J by 4 bases, with 9 bases between them. Germline V gene lookup returns CDR1 LNHDA and CDR2 SQIVND (reference sequence). CDR3 length equals 12 residues. The CDR3 DNA reads as TGTGCCAGTAGTGCTCAGGGGTACGAGCAGTACTTC. Protein: CASSAQGYEQYF.

Many counts were recorded for this clonotype. The chain couples TRBV12-3 or TRBV12-4 to TRBJ2-7, with a tentative D call TRBD1 (6 bases). Trimming removed 5 bases at V and 4 bases at J, with 9 bases between. The CDR3 extends over 12 amino acids. The CDR3 loop is CASSPGQYEQYF. The CDR3 bases are TGTGCCAGCAGTCCCGGACAGTACGAGCAGTACTTC.

V and J are TRBV4-3 and TRBJ1-4, with D perhaps TRBD1 (5 bases). Germline CDR1 is LGHNA and CDR2 is YSLEER. Trimming shortened V by 3 bases and J by 7 bases, and 15 bases separated the two germline ends. This CDR3 is built from 15 residues. The CDR3 DNA is TGCGCCAGCAGCCATTGGACCGGGACTTCTGAAAAACTGTTTTTT. Translation: CASSHWTGTSEKLFF.

This clonotype was detected only a few times. At one of its ends the junction is not consistent with the germline gene, which may arise from a read error. The chain couples TRBV15 to TRBJ2-1; D gene unclear. Germline CDR1 is LNHNV and CDR2 is YYDKDF (reference sequence). The CDR3 has 13 amino acids. The CDR3 DNA sequence: TGTGCCACCAGCAGTCTGGGCGGAGAGCAGTTTCTCTTC. As protein: CATSSLGGEQFLF.

The chain couples TRBV29-1 to TRBJ2-2; 9 nucleotides match TRBD1. Germline V gene sequence: CDR1 SQVTM, CDR2 ANQGSEA. The ends lost 7 bases at V and 7 bases at J; junction bases unmatched: 10. The CDR3 sequence is 14 residues long. CDR3 residues: CSALQQGAGGELFF. CDR3 nucleotide sequence: TGCAGCGCACTTCAACAGGGGGCGGGCGGGGAGCTGTTTTTT.

This clonotype was counted ten times or more. CDR3: CSASVSSGANNEQFF. CDR3 coding DNA: TGCAGTGCCTCTGTGTCTAGCGGGGCTAACAATGAGCAGTTCTTC. The rearrangement joins TRBV20-1 to TRBJ2-1; 9 nucleotides line up with TRBD2. There are 15 residues in the CDR3. V trimming: 6 bases; J trimming: 5 bases; junction bases outside the gene matches: 11. Per the germline V gene, CDR1 is DFQATT and CDR2 is SNEGSKA (reference sequence).

This clonotype showed up just a few times. The chain couples TRBV2 to TRBJ1-2; no firm D call. V was trimmed by 2 bases and J by 5 bases, leaving 15 bases between them. The CDR3 totals 15 residues. The germline CDR1 and CDR2 sequences are SNHLY and FYNNEI. The CDR3, as DNA: TGTGCCAGCAGTGAAAGGTCAGCTCTACTTTATGGCTACACCTTC. Translation: CASSERSALLYGYTF.

This clonotype has a count of ten or more. The V gene is TRBV27, the J gene TRBJ2-7; perhaps TRBD1 as D (6 bases). The CDR3 runs to 13 residues. Trimming pared 3 bases from V and 4 bases from J, leaving 10 bases between. Germline CDR1 is MNHEY and CDR2 is SMNVEV (reference sequence). Here the CDR3 reads CASSFEGTYEQYF. CDR3 sequence (DNA): TGTGCCAGCAGTTTCGAGGGGACATACGAGCAGTACTTC.

In its sample, this clonotype was seen many times. The chain couples TRBV10-3 to TRBJ2-3; possible D gene TRBD1, 5 bases. This CDR3 has 15 residues. V lost 7 bases and J 0 bases, leaving 14 bases between the germline ends. Looked up from germline, CDR1 is ENHRY and CDR2 is SYGVKD. CDR3 in amino acids: CAITPLGPSTDTQYF. In DNA form, the CDR3 reads TGTGCCATCACCCCACTGGGGCCCAGCACAGATACGCAGTATTTT.

This clonotype has a count of ten or more. The rearrangement uses TRBV2 and TRBJ1-5; tentative D call: TRBD1 (6 bases). The CDR3 runs 15 residues. Trimming stripped 3 bases from V and 6 bases from J, with 15 bases between. Germline values: CDR1 SNHLY, CDR2 FYNNEI. DNA for the CDR3: TGTGCCAGCAGTGAGGGGGGGCGGGGTGGTCAGCCCCAGCATTTT. This encodes CASSEGGRGGQPQHF.

This clonotype was recorded many times. The rearrangement uses TRBV12-3 or TRBV12-4 and TRBJ2-5; D not certain. V lost 2 bases and J lost 5, with 15 bases in between. The length of the CDR3 is 15 residues. The DNA of the CDR3 is TGTGCCAGCAGTTTAAGCCAGGTTCTTCTCGAGACCCAGTACTTC. It yields the protein CASSLSQVLLETQYF.

Details on this clonotype: Just one base apart from a much larger clone, this may be a read error. The chain has TRBV18 and TRBJ2-1, with D possibly TRBD2 on 6 matching bases. Germline V gene lookup returns CDR1 KGHSH and CDR2 LQKENI. The CDR3 totals 12 residues. The V gene lost 5 bases and the J gene lost 8 bases, with 10 bases spanning the gap. CDR3 sequence: CASSTTSYEQFF. The CDR3 DNA reads TGTGCCAGCTCAACGACTAGTTATGAGCAGTTCTTC. Using reference TRBV18 and TRBJ2-1 for the parts outside the CDR3, the full variable domain is NAGVMQNPRHLVRRRGQEARLRCSPMKGHSHVYWYRQLPEEGLKFMVYLQKENIIDESGMPKERFSAEFPKEGPSILRIQQVVRGDSAAYFCASSTTSYEQFFGPGTRLTVL.

This clonotype was recorded at least ten times. This chain joins TRBV2 and TRBJ2-1, with TRBD1 matching 9 bases. Losses at the gene ends were 5 bases for V and 10 bases for J; bases not matched to a gene: 12. Germline loops: CDR1 SNHLY, CDR2 FYNNEI. The CDR3 sequence is 15 residues long. CDR3 sequence reads: CASSYTGGWMLEQFF. The CDR3 DNA follows: TGTGCCAGCAGTTATACAGGGGGCTGGATGTTGGAGCAGTTCTTC.

This clonotype was picked up many times. CDR3 protein: CASSPRQGPVYGYTF. CDR3 sequence (DNA): TGTGCCAGCAGTCCCCGACAGGGGCCGGTCTATGGCTACACCTTC. This chain connects TRBV27 to TRBJ1-2, with TRBD1 identical over 8 bases. This CDR3 comprises 15 residues. The germline V gene encodes CDR1 MNHEY and CDR2 SMNVEV (reference sequence). Trimming took 5 bases from V and 4 from J; bases not matched to a gene: 9.

This clonotype was seen a few times. V gene TRBV7-2 combines with J gene TRBJ2-3, with 10 bases that match TRBD2. CDR3 length: 16 amino acids. From germline, CDR1 is SGHTA and CDR2 FQGNSA. The V segment lost 3 bases and the J segment 5 bases; nucleotides outside the gene matches: 8. CDR3: CASSLGAGGPRDTQYF. The CDR3 bases are TGTGCCAGCAGCTTGGGAGCGGGGGGGCCGAGAGATACGCAGTATTTT.

In the case of this clonotype: With a much larger clone just one base away, this may be a read error. The V call is TRBV4-1, the J call TRBJ2-3, with 11 bases fitting TRBD1. This CDR3 is 16 amino acids long. In germline, CDR1 is MGHRA, CDR2 YSYEKL. The CDR3: CSSSHSGTGGGDTQYF. The CDR3 region has the DNA TGCTCCAGCAGCCATTCCGGGACAGGGGGAGGAGATACGCAGTATTTT.

This clonotype showed up just a few times. V usage is TRBV12-3 or TRBV12-4 and J usage is TRBJ1-2; 9 bases are a match to TRBD1. J gave up 0 bases and V 3 bases, and 2 bases lay outside the gene matches. There are 15 residues in the CDR3. CDR3 amino acids: CASSFTGGSNYGYTF. Written as DNA, the CDR3 is TGTGCCAGCAGTTTTACAGGGGGCTCTAACTATGGCTACACCTTC.

In this sample, this clonotype turned up many times. This CDR3 is CASSQDSTYSYNEQFF. The CDR3, as DNA: TGCGCCAGCAGCCAAGATTCAACCTACTCCTACAATGAGCAGTTCTTC. V usage is TRBV5-1 and J usage is TRBJ2-1; D gene uncertain. Per germline, CDR1 SGHRS and CDR2 YFSETQ. Trimming shortened V by 4 bases and J by 0 bases, and 14 bases separated the two germline ends. There are 16 residues in the CDR3.

The rearrangement joins TRBV5-4 to TRBJ2-1, with 7 bases lining up with TRBD2. Germline V gives CDR1 SGHNT, CDR2 YYREEE (reference sequence). V lost 4 bases and J lost 5; bases outside the gene matches: 9. The CDR3 is made up of 15 amino acids. The CDR3 bases are TGTGCCAGCAGCCCCAGCGGGGTAGGACACAATGAGCAGTTCTTC. Translated: CASSPSGVGHNEQFF.

This clonotype was seen ten or more times. The genes are TRBV4-3 and TRBJ2-7, with 7 bases lining up with TRBD1. The germline V gene has CDR1 LGHNA and CDR2 YSLEER. Trimming cost V 4 bases and J 4 bases; bases outside gene matches: 10. The CDR3 extends over 15 amino acids. The DNA of the CDR3 is TGCGCCAGCAGCCCTTCCCGGACAGGTTATTACGAGCAGTACTTC. This sequence encodes CASSPSRTGYYEQYF.

This clonotype was recorded many times. The V and J genes are TRBV4-2 and TRBJ2-1; 8 positions agree with TRBD1. Germline trimming cut 0 bases from V and 6 bases from J; bases unmatched to any gene: 4. The germline V gene encodes CDR1 LGHNA and CDR2 YNFKEQ. The CDR3 contains 15 residues. CDR3 DNA sequence: TGTGCCAGCAGCCAAGATCCAACAGGGGGCAATGAGCAGTTCTTC. Amino acids: CASSQDPTGGNEQFF.

The chain combines TRBV12-3 or TRBV12-4 with TRBJ2-7, with D unresolved. V lost 1 base and J lost 0, with 7 bases in between. This CDR3 has 14 amino acids. CDR3: CASSLELDSYEQYF. The DNA for the CDR3 is TGTGCCAGCAGTTTAGAGCTAGACTCCTACGAGCAGTACTTC.

This clonotype was found a few times. The CDR3 DNA reads as TGTGCCAGCAGCTTTCAGACGCATCTAGCGGGGGCGAGCTCCTACGAGCAGTACTTC. It yields the protein CASSFQTHLAGASSYEQYF. This sequence joins TRBV11-1 and TRBJ2-7, with TRBD2 matching 10 bases. The CDR3 extends over 19 amino acids. V lost 3 bases and J lost 0; bases outside the gene matches: 14. From germline, CDR1 is SGHAT and CDR2 FQDESV (reference sequence).

In its sample, this clonotype was seen many times. V gene TRBV2 combines with J gene TRBJ2-1; D is unresolved. The CDR3 loop spans 13 amino acids. The V gene's germline CDR1 is SNHLY and CDR2 FYNNEI. Trimming cost V 8 bases and J 6 bases, with 14 bases left between them. Written as DNA, the CDR3 is TGTGCCAGCTTGTCCGAAGTAGTCAATGAGCAGTTCTTC. This encodes CASLSEVVNEQFF.

This clonotype was recorded at least ten times. This CDR3 is CSAVPLGEQFF. CDR3 sequence (DNA): TGCAGTGCTGTGCCCCTCGGGGAGCAGTTCTTC. This chain connects TRBV20-1 to TRBJ2-1; D is unclear. This CDR3 contains 11 residues. V was pared by 5 bases and J by 10 bases, with 12 bases between. Looked up from germline, CDR1 is DFQATT and CDR2 is SNEGSKA (reference sequence).

This clonotype has at least ten counts. V and J are TRBV18 and TRBJ2-7; D unclear. The CDR3 contains 14 residues. V shed 5 bases and J shed 2 bases, with 13 bases lying between them. Per the germline V gene, CDR1 is KGHSH and CDR2 is LQKENI. As DNA, the CDR3 is TGTGCCAGCTCAAAGACACGTGTCCCCTACGAGCAGTACTTC. The encoded protein is CASSKTRVPYEQYF.

The chain uses TRBV4-3 and TRBJ1-2; 8 bases align to TRBD1. Unmatched junction bases numbered 14, after V lost 4 bases and J lost 4 bases. The CDR3 has 17 residues. Germline V CDR1 and CDR2: LGHNA, YSLEER. CDR3 residues: CASSPNYPGTGVYGYTF. The CDR3 DNA follows: TGCGCCAGCAGCCCCAACTACCCCGGGACAGGAGTCTATGGCTACACCTTC.